Following are 14 T cell receptor beta chains from one sample sequenced in a study of blood T cell repertoires in COVID-19. Only in-frame clones appear in the TCRdb table, and some are missing; sequencing was by immunoSEQ multiplex PCR. The sample yields more than 90,000 clones, about nine tenths seen once. The specimen sequenced was peripheral blood. These receptors all come from a man in his forties with acute or convalescent COVID-19.

This clone is a singleton in its sample. V gene TRBV10-3 combines with J gene TRBJ2-3; the match to TRBD2 covers 9 bases. Per germline, CDR1 ENHRY and CDR2 SYGVKD. V lost 6 bases, J lost 5 bases, and 6 bases stayed unmatched. This CDR3 comprises 14 residues. The CDR3 loop is CAIRVAGVGDTQYF. The DNA for the CDR3 is TGTGCCATCAGAGTAGCGGGGGTAGGAGATACGCAGTATTTT.

This clone was detected only a few times. The gene calls are TRBV7-3 and TRBJ2-2, with D tentatively TRBD1 (5 bases). The germline V and J ends were trimmed by 4 bases and 3 bases, with 15 bases remaining between them. Germline CDR1 reads SGHTA; CDR2 reads FQGTGA. The CDR3 extends over 16 amino acids. The CDR3 DNA reads as TGTGCCAGCAGCTCCACTGACAGTTCCTACACCGGGGAGCTGTTTTTT. It is translated as CASSSTDSSYTGELFF.

The chain carries TRBV7-9 and TRBJ1-1, with TRBD1 matching over 10 bases. The CDR3 runs 14 residues. J gave up 4 bases and V 7 bases, and 6 bases lay outside the gene matches. The germline CDR1 and CDR2 sequences are SEHNR and FQNEAQ (reference sequence). The CDR3 coding sequence is TGTGCCAGCACCCTGACAGGGGGCGTCACTGAAGCTTTCTTT. Its protein is CASTLTGGVTEAFF.

This sequence joins TRBV7-8 and TRBJ1-2; D remains unclear. The CDR3 runs 15 residues. CDR1 is SGHVS, CDR2 FQNEAQ, per germline. With 6 bases removed from V and 5 bases from J, the gap between germline ends came to 19 bases. For the CDR3, the DNA is TGTGCCAGCAGTCGCCCCAGTCCCCTGTCGTATGGCTACACCTTC. Protein: CASSRPSPLSYGYTF. Variable domain in full (rest from reference TRBV7-8 and TRBJ1-2): GAGVSQSPRYKVAKRGQDVALRCDPISGHVSLFWYQQALGQGPEFLTYFQNEAQLDKSGLPSDRFFAERPEGSVSTLKIQRTQQEDSAVYLCASSRPSPLSYGYTFGSGTRLTVV.

This rearrangement joins TRBV11-2 to TRBJ1-3, with a weak D call TRBD1 (6 bases). Germline CDR1 SGHAT, CDR2 FQNNGV. Trimming removed 2 bases at V and 2 bases at J, with 16 bases between. The length of the CDR3 is 17 residues. Written as DNA, the CDR3 is TGTGCCAGCAGCTTAAACAACTTGGGGACAACTGGAAACACCATATATTTT. Amino acid sequence: CASSLNNLGTTGNTIYF.

The chain employs TRBV10-2 and TRBJ2-5; the D gene is possibly TRBD1 (6 bases). The CDR3 has 13 residues. V lost 4 bases to trimming and J lost 5 bases, with 11 bases between them. Germline loops: CDR1 WSHSY, CDR2 SAAADI. This chain's CDR3 is CASSGGHGETQYF. The CDR3 region has the DNA TGCGCCAGCAGTGGGGGACACGGCGAGACCCAGTACTTC.

V and J are TRBV9 and TRBJ2-5, with D possibly TRBD2 on 5 matching bases. Germline CDR1 and CDR2: SGDLS and YYNGEE. Trimming removed 4 bases from V and 4 bases from J, with 23 bases in between. The CDR3 is 17 residues long. CDR3 DNA sequence: TGTGCCAGCAGCCCCATCCGACTCATAGGAGGAGGAGAGACCCAGTACTTC. It translates to CASSPIRLIGGGETQYF. Using reference TRBV9 and TRBJ2-5 for the parts outside the CDR3, the full variable domain is DSGVTQTPKHLITATGQRVTLRCSPRSGDLSVYWYQQSLDQGLQFLIQYYNGEERAKGNILERFSAQQFPDLHSELNLSSLELGDSALYFCASSPIRLIGGGETQYFGPGTRLLVL.

The rearrangement joins TRBV6-2 or TRBV6-3 to TRBJ1-1; D is unresolved. V lost 4 bases and J 11 bases, leaving 14 bases between the germline ends. This CDR3 is built from 12 residues. CDR1 is MNHEY and CDR2 is SVGEGT in the germline V gene. The CDR3 DNA sequence: TGTGCCAGCAGTTCGACAACCTATGGGGCTTTCTTT. This sequence encodes CASSSTTYGAFF.

This chain uses TRBV4-2 with TRBJ1-4; D ambiguous. Germline-derived CDR1 and CDR2 are LGHNA and YNFKEQ. This CDR3 is 14 amino acids long. V was cut by 0 bases and J by 4 bases, with 6 bases left in between. CDR3 bases: TGTGCCAGCAGCCAAGATGGCCGTAATGAAAAACTGTTTTTT. This codes for CASSQDGRNEKLFF.

The CDR3 loop is CASSESRPGQMNTEAFF. The CDR3, as DNA: TGTGCCAGCAGTGAATCCCGACCGGGACAGATGAACACTGAAGCTTTCTTT. The V gene is TRBV25-1, the J gene TRBJ1-1, with 7 positions matching TRBD1. Germline CDR1 and CDR2: MGHDK and SYGVNS. This CDR3 is built from 17 residues. V was pared by 1 base and J by 0 bases, with 8 bases of the junction left unmatched.

The chain is built from TRBV4-3 and TRBJ2-7; no clear D gene. Germline-derived CDR1 and CDR2 are LGHNA and YSLEER. V dropped 1 base and J dropped 3 bases, with 16 bases sitting between them. The CDR3 extends over 16 amino acids. This CDR3 is CASSQGIEKTVYEQYF. As DNA, the CDR3 is TGCGCCAGCAGCCAAGGAATAGAGAAAACAGTCTACGAGCAGTACTTC.

The chain carries TRBV7-2 and TRBJ1-3; D is perhaps TRBD1 (6 bases). This CDR3 has 14 residues. Per germline, CDR1 SGHTA and CDR2 FQGNSA. The germline V and J ends were trimmed by 5 bases and 4 bases, with 12 bases remaining between them. The CDR3 coding sequence is TGTGCCAGCAGCAGGACAGTAACGGGAAACACCATATATTTT. This translates into CASSRTVTGNTIYF.

The genes are TRBV30 and TRBJ1-1, with TRBD1 as a possible D gene (5 bases). From germline, CDR1 is GTSNPN and CDR2 SVGIG (reference sequence). V lost 3 bases and J 3 bases, leaving 14 bases between the germline ends. The CDR3 runs to 14 residues. The CDR3 DNA follows: TGTGCCTGGAGCCTCCGAAGCAGGGACACTGAAGCTTTCTTT. Its protein product is CAWSLRSRDTEAFF. Filled out from reference TRBV30 and TRBJ1-1, the complete variable domain reads SQTIHQWPATLVQPVGSPLSLECTVEGTSNPNLYWYRQAAGRGLQLLFYSVGIGQISSEVPQNLSASRPQDRQFILSSKKLLLSDSGFYLCAWSLRSRDTEAFFGQGTRLTVV.

This clone is judged medium-sized (0.01 to 0.1%). The V call is TRBV5-6, the J call TRBJ2-1; 7 bases map to TRBD2. This CDR3 spans 15 amino acids. V shed 1 base and J 4 bases; nucleotides not matched to a gene: 5. Per germline, CDR1 SGHDT and CDR2 YYEEEE. CDR3 amino acids: CASSLQAGAYNEQFF. DNA of the CDR3: TGTGCCAGCAGCTTGCAGGCGGGAGCTTACAATGAGCAGTTCTTC.